This T cell receptor beta chain derives from a study of shared clonotypes between healthy human individuals. Generated by immunoSEQ multiplex PCR, the TCRdb table keeps only in-frame clones and is missing some. Of millions of clones in the sample, just under 95% were seen once. The naive CD8 fraction comprised CD45RO-negative cells positively selected for CCR7 and excluded terminally differentiated effector memory CD45RA+ cells. The sample taken for sequencing was naive CD8+ T cells sorted from blood. This receptor was obtained from a man younger than 30 in good health.

The CDR3 protein is CASSIDGASNYEQYF. CDR3 DNA sequence: TGTGCCAGTAGTATCGACGGAGCTTCTAACTACGAGCAGTACTTC. The rearrangement joins TRBV19 to TRBJ2-7; D uncertain. The CDR3 runs to 15 residues. Looked up from germline, CDR1 is LNHDA and CDR2 is SQIVND (reference sequence). Between the trimmed V and J ends, which lost 3 bases and 3 bases, there was a span of 15 bases.